This TCR beta chain derives from a study of technical replicates of blood from a handful of donors (dated by TCRdb to about 2017). CDR1 and CDR2, looked up from the germline V gene (reference sequence), are LNHDA and SQIVND. Trimming removed 3 bases from V and 8 bases from J, leaving 16 bases between the germline ends. From its cysteine to its phenylalanine, the CDR3 spans 14 amino acids. The DNA shown is the 42-base CDR3, in frame from base 1. Library preparation was by the immunoSEQ multiplex PCR assay. As stored in TCRdb, this immuneACCESS dataset retains in-frame rearrangements with V and J assigned. A fraction of the clones does not appear; measured against another copy, unresolved V genes explain less than half of the discrepancy, and the remainder lacks a known reason. The sample yields 53,000 or so clones; just under 95% were counted once. The ten largest clones take up roughly 4% of the sample.

As concerns this clone: Its antigen specificity is not known. No base quality information exists; no much larger clone differs at one position.

The receptor's source is a human donor in good health. Some clones in this sample may be carry-over from other donors' samples. Material for sequencing was PBMCs. The chain couples TRBV19 to TRBJ1-2; matching of 5 bases hints at TRBD1 as the D gene. CDR3 sequence: CASSIQGLPEGYTF. The DNA sequence is TGTGCCAGTAGTATTCAGGGCCTCCCGGAGGGCTACACCTTC.